The present T cell receptor beta chain was sequenced within a study of blood T cell repertoires in COVID-19. The assay was immunoSEQ multiplex PCR, and TCRdb's table has in-frame clones only and misses some. The data contain about 110,000 clones, more than 65% of them singletons. V lost 3 bases and J lost 1; bases outside the gene matches: 5. Germline CDR1 reads LNHDA; CDR2 reads SQIVND (reference sequence). There are 15 residues in the CDR3. The rearrangement joins TRBV19 to TRBJ2-7, with 8 nucleotides matching TRBD2. This TCR was recovered from an elderly woman with active or convalescent COVID-19. The sample comprised peripheral blood. This CDR3 reads CASSISLAGSYEQYF. The DNA of the CDR3 is TGTGCCAGTAGTATCTCCCTAGCGGGTTCCTACGAGCAGTACTTC.